This TCR beta chain was found in a study of early T cells in non-severe SARS-CoV-2 infection. TCRdb ran MiXCR on the 5' RACE reads and lists one entry per CDR3 protein. Of about 70,000 distinct CDR3 sequences listed, roughly 10% are singletons. The CDR3 loop spans 16 amino acids. V shed 5 bases and J 2 bases; nucleotides not matched to a gene: 8. Per the germline V gene, CDR1 is MGHDK and CDR2 is SYGVNS. This receptor was identified in an adult who was a healthcare worker with PCR-confirmed SARS-CoV-2 infection or an uninfected control (not recorded which). The V call is TRBV25-1, the J call TRBJ1-4; 7 nucleotides align to TRBD1. Sequenced sample: whole blood. The CDR3 region has the DNA TGTGCCAGCAGTCTGAGACAGGGTTCGACTAATGAAAAACTGTTTTTT. Translated, it gives CASSLRQGSTNEKLFF.